Shown below are 26 T cell receptor beta chains from a single sample sequenced in a study of OX40 agonist ivuxolimab in advanced cancers. Profiling relied on immunoSEQ multiplex PCR, and the TCRdb table lists in-frame clones only, not all of them. The sample has about 28,000 clones, roughly nine tenths seen once. The sequenced sample was CD4+ or CD8+ T cells sorted from blood, obtained in a trial of the OX40 agonist ivuxolimab. These receptors were obtained from an adult with an advanced solid tumor such as melanoma, head and neck, liver or kidney cancer.

This clone was counted once. This chain joins TRBV4-1 and TRBJ2-1; D is unclear. The CDR3 runs to 13 residues. The V end lost 1 base, the J end lost 10 bases, and 11 bases lay between the germline ends. CDR1 MGHRA and CDR2 YSYEKL come from the germline V gene. CDR3 protein: CASSQGVAGEQFF. As DNA, the CDR3 is TGCGCCAGCAGCCAAGGCGTTGCTGGGGAGCAGTTCTTC.

The V and J genes are TRBV6-5 and TRBJ1-2; tentative D call: TRBD1 (6 bases). The CDR3 length is 15 residues. The germline V gene encodes CDR1 MNHEY and CDR2 SVGAGI. V was pared by 2 bases and J by 4 bases, with 14 bases between. The CDR3 DNA reads as TGTGCCAGCAGTTACGGTAGGGGGGGACCCTATGGCTACACCTTC. It encodes CASSYGRGGPYGYTF.

The chain joins TRBV5-1 to TRBJ1-1; TRBD1 matches at 10 bases. CDR1 SGHRS and CDR2 YFSETQ come from the germline V gene. The CDR3 contains 13 residues. Trimming removed 3 bases from V and 4 bases from J; junction bases left unmatched: 0. The CDR3 is CASSWTGGTEAFF. The CDR3, as DNA: TGCGCCAGCAGCTGGACAGGGGGCACTGAAGCTTTCTTT.

The chain has TRBV6-5 and TRBJ1-1; possibly TRBD1 for D (5 bases). This CDR3 is built from 13 residues. In germline, CDR1 is MNHEY, CDR2 SVGAGI. Trimming removed 7 bases from V and 8 bases from J, with 17 bases in between. CDR3 nucleotide sequence: TGTGCCAGCACCTCCGGAGGCGGGGCGGAAGCTTTCTTT. Translating gives CASTSGGGAEAFF.

Only one count was recorded for this clone. The V call is TRBV9, the J call TRBJ2-1; possibly TRBD1 for D (6 bases). Germline assignment: CDR1 SGDLS and CDR2 YYNGEE. V lost 3 bases and J lost 3, with 19 bases in between. CDR3 length: 17 amino acids. The DNA of the CDR3 is TGTGCCAGCAGCGATTCGGGACATCAAACTATCTACAATGAGCAGTTCTTC. Its protein product is CASSDSGHQTIYNEQFF.

V gene TRBV28 combines with J gene TRBJ2-5; D uncertain. The germline CDR1 and CDR2 sequences are MDHEN and SYDVKM. The V end lost 3 bases, the J end lost 5 bases, and 16 bases lay between the germline ends. This CDR3 region has 15 residues. The CDR3 region is CASSFIRVGNETQYF. CDR3 sequence (DNA): TGTGCCAGCAGTTTCATTAGGGTTGGGAATGAGACCCAGTACTTC.

The count of this clone is one. The chain combines TRBV29-1 with TRBJ2-5; D gene uncertain. This CDR3 region has 12 residues. Trimming removed 4 bases from V and 0 bases from J, with 6 bases in between. Germline CDR1 reads SQVTM; CDR2 reads ANQGSEA. Written as DNA, the CDR3 is TGCAGCGTTGTCGGGTACCAAGAGACCCAGTACTTC. Translation: CSVVGYQETQYF.

The chain links TRBV7-8 to TRBJ2-5; unclear D gene. Germline V gives CDR1 SGHVS, CDR2 FQNEAQ. Trimming removed 1 base at V and 5 bases at J, with 5 bases between. This CDR3 is 12 amino acids long. The CDR3 protein is CASSLVGETQYF. CDR3 nucleotide sequence: TGTGCCAGCAGCTTAGTTGGTGAGACCCAGTACTTC.

The chain links TRBV30 to TRBJ1-4; 8 nucleotides line up with TRBD1. V trimming: 0 bases; J trimming: 6 bases; junction bases outside the gene matches: 9. Germline CDR1 is GTSNPN and CDR2 is SVGIG (reference sequence). This CDR3 is 16 amino acids long. CDR3 sequence (DNA): TGTGCCTGGAGTGTAACCTTAGGACAGGGATATGAAAAACTGTTTTTT. It codes for CAWSVTLGQGYEKLFF.

The chain joins TRBV7-9 to TRBJ2-2; D call uncertain. The CDR3 extends over 16 amino acids. The V and J ends lost 2 bases and 6 bases respectively, with 16 bases between them. Germline CDR1 reads SEHNR; CDR2 reads FQNEAQ (reference sequence). The CDR3 here is CASSLSVSPSPGELFF. The DNA for the CDR3 is TGTGCCAGCAGCTTAAGTGTTAGTCCCTCCCCCGGGGAGCTGTTTTTT.

The chain employs TRBV5-6 and TRBJ2-2; D gene ambiguous. Trimming removed 4 bases at V and 5 bases at J, with 9 bases between. Per germline, CDR1 SGHDT and CDR2 YYEEEE. The CDR3 totals 13 residues. Here the CDR3 reads CASSPDPTGELFF. The CDR3 DNA follows: TGTGCCAGCAGCCCGGACCCGACCGGGGAGCTGTTTTTT.

As DNA, the CDR3 is TGTGCCAGCAGCTTCACGAGCGAGTACAATGAGCAGTTCTTC. It yields the protein CASSFTSEYNEQFF. This chain connects TRBV11-2 to TRBJ2-1; D unclear. V was cut by 3 bases and J by 4 bases, with 10 bases left in between. This CDR3 contains 14 residues. Germline V gene lookup returns CDR1 SGHAT and CDR2 FQNNGV.

Judged by abundance, this clone is medium-sized. The chain recombines TRBV5-8 with TRBJ2-3; 7 bases line up with TRBD2. V lost 3 bases to trimming and J lost 5 bases; unmatched junction nucleotides: 6. From germline, CDR1 is SGHTS and CDR2 YDEGEE. The CDR3 length is 14 residues. CDR3 sequence reads: CASSWGGAGDTQYF. As DNA, the CDR3 is TGTGCCAGCAGCTGGGGAGGGGCCGGAGATACGCAGTATTTT.

The chain links TRBV27 to TRBJ1-1; tentatively, D is TRBD1 (6 bases). Germline values: CDR1 MNHEY, CDR2 SMNVEV (reference sequence). The length of the CDR3 is 13 residues. V was shortened by 8 bases and J by 6 bases, with 16 bases between the two germline ends. For the CDR3, the DNA is TGTGCCAGCGGAGAGGGGGTTTTAGCTGAAGCTTTCTTT. Protein sequence: CASGEGVLAEAFF.

This rearrangement joins TRBV5-6 to TRBJ1-2; D is possibly TRBD1 (6 bases). CDR1 SGHDT and CDR2 YYEEEE come from the germline V gene. The CDR3 has 14 amino acids. The ends were cut back, 0 bases at V and 6 bases at J, with 12 bases in the middle. Here the CDR3 DNA reads TGTGCCAGCAGCTTGGAGGGACGGACAGATGGCTACACCTTC. It translates to CASSLEGRTDGYTF. Complete variable domain (other parts from reference TRBV5-6 and TRBJ1-2): DAGVTQSPTHLIKTRGQQVTLRCSPKSGHDTVSWYQQALGQGPQFIFQYYEEEERQRGNFPDRFSGHQFPNYSSELNVNALLLGDSALYLCASSLEGRTDGYTFGSGTRLTVV.

The rearrangement links TRBV6-5 to TRBJ1-1, with a tentative D call TRBD1 (5 bases). Trimming left V 6 bases short and J 0 bases short, with 14 bases between. The CDR3 contains 15 residues. Germline-derived CDR1 and CDR2 are MNHEY and SVGAGI. The CDR3 loop reads CASSPLGRMNTEAFF. The CDR3 DNA follows: TGTGCCAGCAGCCCCCTGGGACGGATGAACACTGAAGCTTTCTTT.

The gene calls are TRBV13 and TRBJ2-7; a weak D match, TRBD1 (5 bases). The CDR3 is 13 residues long. The germline V gene has CDR1 PRHDT and CDR2 FYEKMQ (reference sequence). V was trimmed by 1 base and J by 6 bases, leaving 10 bases between them. The CDR3 DNA is TGTGCCAGCAGCTTAGAGCAGGGCGCCGAGCAGTACTTC. This codes for CASSLEQGAEQYF. The full variable domain, its missing parts supplied by reference TRBV13 and TRBJ2-7, is AAGVIQSPRHLIKEKRETATLKCYPIPRHDTVYWYQQGPGQDPQFLISFYEKMQSDKGSIPDRFSAQQFSDYHSELNMSSLELGDSALYFCASSLEQGAEQYFGPGTRLTVT.

The rearrangement links TRBV27 to TRBJ2-5; D remains ambiguous. V shed 2 bases and J shed 5 bases, with 9 bases lying between them. The CDR3 runs 13 residues. CDR1 is MNHEY, CDR2 SMNVEV, per germline (reference sequence). The DNA of the CDR3 is TGTGCCAGCAGTTTAATCTACAGCGAGACCCAGTACTTC. It specifies CASSLIYSETQYF.

The V call is TRBV10-3, the J call TRBJ1-2, with D possibly being TRBD1 (5 bases). Germline values: CDR1 ENHRY, CDR2 SYGVKD. CDR3 size: 13 residues. V lost 6 bases, J lost 2 bases, and 10 bases lay in between. CDR3: CAIRKTANYGYTF. DNA of the CDR3: TGTGCCATCAGAAAGACAGCCAACTATGGCTACACCTTC.

The V gene is TRBV4-1, the J gene TRBJ1-1, with D unresolved. The germline gives CDR1 MGHRA, CDR2 YSYEKL. This CDR3 is 17 amino acids long. Trimming removed 2 bases at V and 2 bases at J, with 18 bases between. The CDR3 reads CASSQYPGSGGNTEAFF. CDR3 nucleotide sequence: TGCGCCAGCAGCCAATATCCGGGTTCAGGCGGAAACACTGAAGCTTTCTTT.

The J gene is TRBJ1-2, the V gene TRBV30; the D gene is possibly TRBD1 (5 bases). The germline gives CDR1 GTSNPN, CDR2 SVGIG (reference sequence). V dropped 0 bases and J dropped 8 bases, with 10 bases sitting between them. The CDR3 totals 12 residues. The CDR3 sequence: CAWSVGTGGYTF. The CDR3 DNA reads as TGTGCCTGGAGTGTAGGGACGGGCGGCTACACCTTC.

The genes are TRBV4-1 and TRBJ2-1; the match to TRBD2 covers 12 bases. Looked up from germline, CDR1 is MGHRA and CDR2 is YSYEKL. The ends lost 1 base at V and 2 bases at J; junction bases unmatched: 6. This CDR3 has 18 amino acids. CDR3 in amino acids: CASSQGALAGGPYNEQFF. CDR3 nucleotide sequence: TGCGCCAGCAGCCAAGGGGCCCTAGCGGGAGGGCCCTACAATGAGCAGTTCTTC.

This clone was seen a handful of times. The rearrangement uses TRBV11-3 and TRBJ2-7; D remains unclear. Germline V gives CDR1 SGHNT, CDR2 YENEEA. With 3 bases removed from V and 6 bases from J, the gap between germline ends came to 15 bases. There are 14 residues in the CDR3. This CDR3 is CASSLSSSLREQYF. CDR3 sequence (DNA): TGTGCCAGCAGCTTGAGTAGCTCTCTCCGCGAGCAGTACTTC.

The chain has TRBV7-6 and TRBJ1-3; D is undetermined. The ends were cut back, 2 bases at V and 4 bases at J, with 21 bases in the middle. The CDR3 runs to 18 residues. Per germline, CDR1 SGHVS and CDR2 FNYEAQ. The CDR3 DNA reads as TGTGCCAGCAGCTTAATCGTTTGGGCAGGTAAAATCGGAAACACCATATATTTT. Translated: CASSLIVWAGKIGNTIYF.

This clone was observed a single time. The chain is built from TRBV11-2 and TRBJ2-6; D not resolved. Trimming took 1 base from V and 0 from J, leaving 13 bases between them. The CDR3 has 18 amino acids. CDR1 is SGHAT, CDR2 FQNNGV, per germline. The CDR3 DNA follows: TGTGCCAGCAGCTTAGTCTTTGGCGGAAGCTCTGGGGCCAACGTCCTGACTTTC. Translating it yields CASSLVFGGSSGANVLTF.

The gene calls are TRBV14 and TRBJ2-5; TRBD2 agrees at 7 bases. This CDR3 is built from 15 residues. Trimming took 1 base from V and 5 from J; bases not matched to a gene: 7. Germline-derived CDR1 and CDR2 are SGHDN and FVKESK. The DNA for the CDR3 is TGTGCCAGCAGCCAAGGAAGACGGGAGGTCGAGACCCAGTACTTC. It codes for CASSQGRREVETQYF.